This T cell receptor beta chain was sequenced in a study of CD8+CD57+ T cells in acquired aplastic anemia. Turning to the study itself: Sorting CD4+ and CD8+ cells gave DNA averaging 3.2 ug. Overall study findings and caveats: Between patients and controls, CD8+ Simpson's diversity did not vary significantly. The study identified roughly 31 CD8+ CDR3 sequences shared by patients and controls.

In patients chosen for sequencing, flow cytometry had shown CD8+CD57+ cell expansion. Patients were therapy-naive when their blood was sampled. This clonotype was seen repeatedly, ten times or more. As yet, its antigen is unknown. CDR1 and CDR2 (germline): SGHAT, FQDESV (reference sequence). The CDR3 covers 17 residues. The J segment lost 6 bases and the V segment lost 1 base, leaving 8 bases of the junction unmatched. It was genomic DNA that served as the template for profiling TCR beta VDJ and CDR3. TCRdb re-called the reads through MiXCR, storing one row per CDR3 protein. Altogether 150,000 to 200,000 distinct CDR3 sequences are present, less than 50% being singletons, with the ten largest covering roughly 30%.

The sequenced sample consisted of sorted CD4+, CD8+, or CD8+CD57+ T cells (not recorded which) from PBMCs. This clonotype originated in a human donor with aplastic anemia. The chain joins TRBV11-1 to TRBJ2-7; the match to TRBD2 covers 14 bases. The CDR3 spells CASSLVVTSGRASEQYF. The CDR3 region has the DNA TGTGCCAGCAGCTTAGTCGTGACTAGCGGGAGGGCCTCCGAGCAGTACTTC.